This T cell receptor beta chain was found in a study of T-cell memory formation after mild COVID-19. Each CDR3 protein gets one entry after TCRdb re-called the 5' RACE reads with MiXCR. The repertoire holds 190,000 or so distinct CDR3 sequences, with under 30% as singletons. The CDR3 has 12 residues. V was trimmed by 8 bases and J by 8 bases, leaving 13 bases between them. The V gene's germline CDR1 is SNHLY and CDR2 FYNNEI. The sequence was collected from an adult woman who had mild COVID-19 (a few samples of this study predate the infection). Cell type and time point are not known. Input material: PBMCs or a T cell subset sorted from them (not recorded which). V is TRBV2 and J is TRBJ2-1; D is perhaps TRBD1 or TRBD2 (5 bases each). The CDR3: CASGLGPHEQFF. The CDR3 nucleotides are TGTGCCAGCGGTCTGGGACCACATGAGCAGTTCTTC.